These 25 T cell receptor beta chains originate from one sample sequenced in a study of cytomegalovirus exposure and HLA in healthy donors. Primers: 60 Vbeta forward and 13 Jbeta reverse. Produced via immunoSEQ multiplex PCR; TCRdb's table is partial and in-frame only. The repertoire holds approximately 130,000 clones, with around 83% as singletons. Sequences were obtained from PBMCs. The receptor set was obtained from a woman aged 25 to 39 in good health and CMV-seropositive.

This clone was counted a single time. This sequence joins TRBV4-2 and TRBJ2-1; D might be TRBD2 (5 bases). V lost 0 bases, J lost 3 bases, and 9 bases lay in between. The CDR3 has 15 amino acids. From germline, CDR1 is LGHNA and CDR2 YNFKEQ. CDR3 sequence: CASSQELARYNEQFF. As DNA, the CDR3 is TGTGCCAGCAGCCAAGAGTTAGCGCGCTACAATGAGCAGTTCTTC.

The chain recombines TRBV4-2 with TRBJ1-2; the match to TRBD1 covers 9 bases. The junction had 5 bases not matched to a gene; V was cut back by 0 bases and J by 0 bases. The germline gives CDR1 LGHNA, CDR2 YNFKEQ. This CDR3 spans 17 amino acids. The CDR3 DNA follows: TGTGCCAGCAGCCAAGAACAGGGGGCAGGGACTAACTATGGCTACACCTTC. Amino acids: CASSQEQGAGTNYGYTF.

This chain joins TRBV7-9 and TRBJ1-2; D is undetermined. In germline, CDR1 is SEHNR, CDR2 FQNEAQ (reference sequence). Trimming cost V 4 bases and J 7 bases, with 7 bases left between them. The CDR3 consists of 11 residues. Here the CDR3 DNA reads TGTGCCAGCAGCTCTCGGAGTGGCTACACCTTC. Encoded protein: CASSSRSGYTF.

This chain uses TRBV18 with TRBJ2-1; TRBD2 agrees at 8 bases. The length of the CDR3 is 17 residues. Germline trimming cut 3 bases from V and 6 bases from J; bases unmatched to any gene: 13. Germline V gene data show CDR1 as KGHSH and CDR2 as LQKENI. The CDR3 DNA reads TGTGCCAGCTCACCCCTTCCACCAGCGGGAGCTGTCAATGAGCAGTTCTTC. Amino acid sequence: CASSPLPPAGAVNEQFF.

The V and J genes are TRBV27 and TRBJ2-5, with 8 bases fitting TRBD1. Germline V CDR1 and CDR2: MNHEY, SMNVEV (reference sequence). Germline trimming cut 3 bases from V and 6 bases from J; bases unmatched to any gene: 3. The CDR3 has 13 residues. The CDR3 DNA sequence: TGTGCCAGCAGTTTCACAGGGGGAAAGACCCAGTACTTC. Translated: CASSFTGGKTQYF.

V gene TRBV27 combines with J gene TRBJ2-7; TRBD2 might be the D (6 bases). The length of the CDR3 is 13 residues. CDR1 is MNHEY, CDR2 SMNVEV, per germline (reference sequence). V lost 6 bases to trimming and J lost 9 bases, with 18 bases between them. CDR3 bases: TGTGCCAGCAGCCCCTCCCTTCCTAGCGTGCAGTACTTC. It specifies CASSPSLPSVQYF.

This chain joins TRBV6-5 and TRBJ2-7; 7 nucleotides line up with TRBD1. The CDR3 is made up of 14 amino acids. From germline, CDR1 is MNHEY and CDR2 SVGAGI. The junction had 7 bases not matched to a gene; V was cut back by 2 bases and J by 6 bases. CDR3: CASSYTKTGSEQYF. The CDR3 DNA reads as TGTGCCAGCAGTTACACAAAGACAGGGTCCGAGCAGTACTTC.

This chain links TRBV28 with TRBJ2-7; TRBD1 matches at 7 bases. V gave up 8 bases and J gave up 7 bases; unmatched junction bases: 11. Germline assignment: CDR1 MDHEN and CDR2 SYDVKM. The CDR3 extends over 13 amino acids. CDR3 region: CASGGRQGREQYF. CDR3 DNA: TGTGCCAGCGGGGGACGACAGGGTCGGGAGCAGTACTTC.

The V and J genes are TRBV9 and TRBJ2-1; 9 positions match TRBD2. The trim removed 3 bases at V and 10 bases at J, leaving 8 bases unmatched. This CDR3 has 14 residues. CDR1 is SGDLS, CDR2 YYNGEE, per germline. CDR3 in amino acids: CASSAAGGIREQFF. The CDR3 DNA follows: TGTGCCAGCAGCGCGGCGGGGGGGATCAGGGAGCAGTTCTTC.

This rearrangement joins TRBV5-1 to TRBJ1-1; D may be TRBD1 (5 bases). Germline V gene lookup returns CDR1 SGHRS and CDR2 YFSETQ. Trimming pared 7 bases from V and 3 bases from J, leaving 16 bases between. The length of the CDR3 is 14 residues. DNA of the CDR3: TGCGCCAGCCGACCCGGGGGGGTGGACACTGAAGCTTTCTTT. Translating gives CASRPGGVDTEAFF.

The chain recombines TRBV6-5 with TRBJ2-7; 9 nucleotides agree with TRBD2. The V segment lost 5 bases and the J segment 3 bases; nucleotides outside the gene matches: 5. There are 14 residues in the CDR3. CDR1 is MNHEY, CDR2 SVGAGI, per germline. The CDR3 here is CASSRVSGGYEQYF. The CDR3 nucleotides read TGTGCCAGCAGTAGGGTTAGCGGGGGCTACGAGCAGTACTTC.

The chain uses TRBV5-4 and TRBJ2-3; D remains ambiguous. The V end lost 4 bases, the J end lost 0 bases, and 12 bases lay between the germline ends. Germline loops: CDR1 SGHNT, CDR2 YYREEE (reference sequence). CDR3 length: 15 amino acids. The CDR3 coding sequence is TGTGCCAGCAGCGCCACCGGTACTAGCACAGATACGCAGTATTTT. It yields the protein CASSATGTSTDTQYF.

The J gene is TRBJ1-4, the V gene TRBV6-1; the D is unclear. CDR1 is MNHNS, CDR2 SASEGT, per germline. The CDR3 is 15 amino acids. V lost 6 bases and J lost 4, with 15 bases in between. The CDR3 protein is CASRSRVGLNEKLFF. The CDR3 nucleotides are TGTGCCAGCAGATCTAGGGTTGGACTTAATGAAAAACTGTTTTTT.

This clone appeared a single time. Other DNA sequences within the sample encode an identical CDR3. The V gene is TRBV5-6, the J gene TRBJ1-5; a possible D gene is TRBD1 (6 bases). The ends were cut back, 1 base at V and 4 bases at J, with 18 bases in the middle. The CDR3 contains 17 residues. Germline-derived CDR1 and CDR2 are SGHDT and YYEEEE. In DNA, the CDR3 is TGTGCCAGCAGCTTGTTACGGGGCGGGGGCGGTAATCAGCCCCAGCATTTT. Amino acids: CASSLLRGGGGNQPQHF.

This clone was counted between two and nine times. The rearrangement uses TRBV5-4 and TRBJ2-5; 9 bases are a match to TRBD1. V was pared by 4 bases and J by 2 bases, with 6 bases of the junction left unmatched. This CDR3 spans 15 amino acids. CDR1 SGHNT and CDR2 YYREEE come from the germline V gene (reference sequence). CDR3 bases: TGTGCCAGCAGCCACCCCGACAGGGGGCAAGAGACCCAGTACTTC. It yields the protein CASSHPDRGQETQYF.

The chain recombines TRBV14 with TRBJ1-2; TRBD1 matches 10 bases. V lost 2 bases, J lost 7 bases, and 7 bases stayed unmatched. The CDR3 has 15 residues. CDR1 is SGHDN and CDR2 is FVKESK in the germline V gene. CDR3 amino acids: CASSQTTGQGFGYTF. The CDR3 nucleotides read TGTGCCAGCAGCCAAACTACGGGACAGGGGTTTGGCTACACCTTC.

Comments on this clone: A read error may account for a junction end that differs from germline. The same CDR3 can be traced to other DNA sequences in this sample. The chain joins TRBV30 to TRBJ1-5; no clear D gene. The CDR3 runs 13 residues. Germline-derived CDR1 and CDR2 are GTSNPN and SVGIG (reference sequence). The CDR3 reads CAWSRGSNQPQHF. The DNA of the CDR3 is TGCGCCTGGAGTCGGGGTAGCAATCAGCCCCAGCATTTT.

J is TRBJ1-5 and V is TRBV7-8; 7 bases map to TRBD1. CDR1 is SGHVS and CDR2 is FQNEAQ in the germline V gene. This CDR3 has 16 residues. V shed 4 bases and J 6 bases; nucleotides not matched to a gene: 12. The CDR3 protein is CASSSQGGAASQPQHF. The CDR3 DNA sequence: TGTGCCAGCAGCTCTCAGGGGGGAGCCGCTTCTCAGCCCCAGCATTTT.

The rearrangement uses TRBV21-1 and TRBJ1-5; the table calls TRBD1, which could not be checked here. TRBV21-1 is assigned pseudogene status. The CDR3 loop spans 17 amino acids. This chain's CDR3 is CASSSPGTGISNQPQHF. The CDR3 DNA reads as TGTGCCAGCAGCTCCCCGGGGACAGGGATTAGCAATCAGCCCCAGCATTTT.

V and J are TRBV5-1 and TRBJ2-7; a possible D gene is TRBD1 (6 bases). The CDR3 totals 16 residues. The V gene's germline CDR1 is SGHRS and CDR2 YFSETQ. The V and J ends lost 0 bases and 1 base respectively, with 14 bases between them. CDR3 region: CASSLGAGDNSYEQYF. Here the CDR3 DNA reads TGCGCCAGCAGCTTGGGGGCAGGGGATAATTCCTACGAGCAGTACTTC.

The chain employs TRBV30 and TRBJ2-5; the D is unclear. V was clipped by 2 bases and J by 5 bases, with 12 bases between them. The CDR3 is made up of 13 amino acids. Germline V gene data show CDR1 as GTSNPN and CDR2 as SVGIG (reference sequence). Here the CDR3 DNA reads TGTGCCTGGAGTCCCAACCCCCGGGAGACCCAGTACTTC. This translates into CAWSPNPRETQYF.

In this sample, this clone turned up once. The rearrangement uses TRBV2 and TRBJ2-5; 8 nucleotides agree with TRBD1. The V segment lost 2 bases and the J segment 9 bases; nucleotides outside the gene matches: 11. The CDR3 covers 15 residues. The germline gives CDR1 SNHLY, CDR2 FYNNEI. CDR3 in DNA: TGTGCCAGCAGTGAACAGGGGGCGGGTAAAATGGCCCAGTACTTC. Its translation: CASSEQGAGKMAQYF.

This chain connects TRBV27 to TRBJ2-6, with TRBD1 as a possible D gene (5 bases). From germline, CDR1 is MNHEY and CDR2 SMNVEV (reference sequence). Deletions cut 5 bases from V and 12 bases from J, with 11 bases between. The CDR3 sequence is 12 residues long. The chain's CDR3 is CASSPDRAVLTF. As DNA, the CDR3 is TGTGCCAGCAGTCCTGACAGAGCCGTCCTGACTTTC. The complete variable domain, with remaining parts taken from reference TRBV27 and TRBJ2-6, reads EAQVTQNPRYLITVTGKKLTVTCSQNMNHEYMSWYRQDPGLGLRQIYYSMNVEVTDKGDVPEGYKVSRKEKRNFPLILESPSPNQTSLYFCASSPDRAVLTFGAGSRLTVL.

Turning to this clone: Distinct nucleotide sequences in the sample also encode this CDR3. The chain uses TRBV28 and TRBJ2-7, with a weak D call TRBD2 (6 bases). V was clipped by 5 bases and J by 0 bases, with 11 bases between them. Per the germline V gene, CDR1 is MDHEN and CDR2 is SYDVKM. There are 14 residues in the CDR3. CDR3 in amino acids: CASSTPGSSYEQYF. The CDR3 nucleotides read TGTGCCAGCAGTACCCCCGGGAGCTCCTACGAGCAGTACTTC.

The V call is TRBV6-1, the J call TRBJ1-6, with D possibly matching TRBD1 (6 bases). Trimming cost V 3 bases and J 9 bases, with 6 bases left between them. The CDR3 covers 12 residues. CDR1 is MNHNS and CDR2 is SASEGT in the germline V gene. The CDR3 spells CASSDRGSPLHF. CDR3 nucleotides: TGTGCCAGCAGTGACAGGGGTTCACCCCTCCACTTT.